Each of the 17 T cell receptor beta chains below was sequenced from the same sample in a study of graft-versus-host responses after intestinal transplantation. Profiling relied on immunoSEQ multiplex PCR, and the TCRdb table lists in-frame clones only, not all of them. This table has about 43,000 clones, less than 95% appearing once. The source was PBMCs, collected 335 days after intestinal transplant. The receptors come from a human patient who received an intestinal transplant, so some T cells may come from the graft donor.

J is TRBJ1-5 and V is TRBV5-6, with 7 bases aligning to TRBD1. V trimming: 0 bases; J trimming: 3 bases; junction bases outside the gene matches: 3. The CDR3 consists of 15 residues. Looked up from germline, CDR1 is SGHDT and CDR2 is YYEEEE. The CDR3 bases are TGTGCCAGCAGCTTGGGGGGGACAGCCAATCAGCCCCAGCATTTT. It specifies CASSLGGTANQPQHF. Full variable domain (missing parts from reference TRBV5-6 and TRBJ1-5): DAGVTQSPTHLIKTRGQQVTLRCSPKSGHDTVSWYQQALGQGPQFIFQYYEEEERQRGNFPDRFSGHQFPNYSSELNVNALLLGDSALYLCASSLGGTANQPQHFGDGTRLSIL.

The chain joins TRBV29-1 to TRBJ2-1, with 10 bases that match TRBD1. Germline CDR1 and CDR2: SQVTM and ANQGSEA. V was clipped by 4 bases and J by 9 bases; unmatched bases: 6. The CDR3 has 13 amino acids. As DNA, the CDR3 is TGCAGCGTTGCGGGACAGGGGTGGGTTGAGCAGTTCTTC. This codes for CSVAGQGWVEQFF.

This chain joins TRBV5-6 and TRBJ1-3; no clear D. The CDR3 consists of 16 residues. CDR1 and CDR2 (germline): SGHDT, YYEEEE. V lost 4 bases and J 0 bases, leaving 14 bases between the germline ends. This CDR3 is CASSELMGSSGNTIYF. In DNA, the CDR3 is TGTGCCAGCAGCGAATTGATGGGTTCCTCTGGAAACACCATATATTTT.

In this sample, this clone turned up a few times. The rearrangement uses TRBV6-1 and TRBJ2-7; 7 bases are shared with TRBD1. V lost 7 bases, J lost 4 bases, and 7 bases stayed unmatched. This CDR3 contains 13 residues. Germline values: CDR1 MNHNS, CDR2 SASEGT. In nucleotides, the CDR3 is TGTGCCAGCACTCCGGGACAGCCTTACGAGCAGTACTTC. Encoded protein: CASTPGQPYEQYF.

In nucleotides, the CDR3 is TGTGCCAGCAGCCCCCCAGGGGGATCCTCCTACAATGAGCAGTTCTTC. This gives the protein CASSPPGGSSYNEQFF. This chain joins TRBV13 and TRBJ2-1; 7 bases line up with TRBD1. In germline, CDR1 is PRHDT, CDR2 FYEKMQ (reference sequence). The CDR3 runs to 16 residues. V lost 5 bases and J lost 0; bases outside the gene matches: 7.

This clone was observed a single time. The chain joins TRBV30 to TRBJ2-6; D uncertain. The CDR3 is made up of 13 amino acids. V gave up 0 bases and J gave up 2 bases, with 2 bases separating them. Germline loops: CDR1 GTSNPN, CDR2 SVGIG (reference sequence). The CDR3 DNA is TGTGCCTGGAGTGTGGCTGGGGCCAACGTCCTGACTTTC. Amino acid sequence: CAWSVAGANVLTF.

The rearrangement uses TRBV28 and TRBJ2-3; TRBD2 is a possible D gene (5 bases). The germline CDR1 and CDR2 sequences are MDHEN and SYDVKM. V dropped 6 bases and J dropped 2 bases, with 15 bases sitting between them. The CDR3 consists of 15 residues. The CDR3: CASREAADLTDTQYF. The CDR3 nucleotides read TGTGCCAGCAGGGAAGCGGCGGACCTCACAGATACGCAGTATTTT. The full variable domain, in which reference TRBV28 and TRBJ2-3 provide the parts outside the CDR3, is DVKVTQSSRYLVKRTGEKVFLECVQDMDHENMFWYRQDPGLGLRLIYFSYDVKMKEKGDIPEGYSVSREKKERFSLILESASTNQTSMYLCASREAADLTDTQYFGPGTRLTVL.

The CDR3 loop is CASSLQGAGQPQHF. Written as DNA, the CDR3 is TGTGCCAGCAGTCTACAGGGGGCTGGTCAGCCCCAGCATTTT. J is TRBJ1-5 and V is TRBV27; 9 bases line up with TRBD1. The CDR3 extends over 14 amino acids. V shed 5 bases and J 6 bases; nucleotides not matched to a gene: 5. Germline CDR1 is MNHEY and CDR2 is SMNVEV (reference sequence).

The J gene is TRBJ2-7, the V gene TRBV2; D uncertain. Germline V gene lookup returns CDR1 SNHLY and CDR2 FYNNEI. The CDR3 is 13 amino acids. The V end was cut by 1 base, the J end by 2 bases, with 6 bases between. The CDR3 spells CASSEGHTYEQYF. The CDR3 DNA sequence: TGTGCCAGCAGTGAAGGGCACACCTACGAGCAGTACTTC.

The rearrangement uses TRBV6-5 and TRBJ2-5; 11 nucleotides align to TRBD2. This CDR3 has 15 residues. The V gene end was trimmed by 4 bases and the J gene end by 9 bases; junction bases not matched to a gene: 10. The germline CDR1 and CDR2 sequences are MNHEY and SVGAGI. The CDR3 nucleotides are TGTGCCAGCAGTTCCGGGACTAGCGGTGGGGGGGCCCAGTACTTC. Protein sequence: CASSSGTSGGGAQYF.

This chain joins TRBV12-5 and TRBJ1-1, with D perhaps TRBD1 (6 bases). V gave up 6 bases and J gave up 4 bases, with 18 bases separating them. From germline, CDR1 is LGHNT and CDR2 FRNRAP. CDR3 length equals 15 residues. This CDR3 is CASGKNRVLSTEAFF. CDR3 nucleotide sequence: TGTGCTAGTGGCAAAAACAGGGTTCTTTCCACTGAAGCTTTCTTT.

The chain combines TRBV11-2 with TRBJ2-3; D gene unclear. This CDR3 spans 11 amino acids. The V and J ends lost 2 bases and 6 bases respectively, with 3 bases between them. Germline CDR1 and CDR2: SGHAT and FQNNGV. The CDR3 DNA sequence: TGTGCCAGCAGCTTACTGGATACGCAGTATTTT. Translation gives CASSLLDTQYF.

This chain joins TRBV11-2 and TRBJ2-5, with D possibly matching TRBD1 (5 bases). The CDR3 is 16 amino acids. Trimming left V 2 bases short and J 3 bases short, with 16 bases between. Germline V gives CDR1 SGHAT, CDR2 FQNNGV. This chain's CDR3 is CASSLSTAVGEETQYF. CDR3 nucleotide sequence: TGTGCCAGCAGCTTAAGTACGGCGGTAGGGGAAGAGACCCAGTACTTC. Complete variable domain (other parts from reference TRBV11-2 and TRBJ2-5): EAGVAQSPRYKIIEKRQSVAFWCNPISGHATLYWYQQILGQGPKLLIQFQNNGVVDDSQLPKDRFSAERLKGVDSTLKIQPAKLEDSAVYLCASSLSTAVGEETQYFGPGTRLLVL.

Concerning this clone itself: Within the sample, other DNA sequences also encode this same CDR3. The CDR3: CASSLGTGTGKLFF. CDR3 nucleotides: TGCGCCAGCAGCTTGGGGACAGGGACAGGTAAACTGTTTTTT. This chain joins TRBV5-1 and TRBJ1-4; 8 nucleotides line up with TRBD1. The germline V gene has CDR1 SGHRS and CDR2 YFSETQ. V shed 0 bases, J shed 11 bases, and the junction held 6 bases outside the gene matches. CDR3 length: 14 amino acids.

The CDR3 loop is CASSDRPGYSYEQYF. Written as DNA, the CDR3 is TGTGCCAGCAGTGACCGCCCAGGGTATTCTTACGAGCAGTACTTC. The chain carries TRBV6-1 and TRBJ2-7; TRBD1 is a possible D gene (5 bases). Trimming stripped 3 bases from V and 4 bases from J, with 16 bases between. The V gene's germline CDR1 is MNHNS and CDR2 SASEGT. The CDR3 covers 15 residues.

The rearrangement links TRBV18 to TRBJ1-5; D is perhaps TRBD1 (5 bases). The V end lost 3 bases, the J end lost 0 bases, and 21 bases lay between the germline ends. Germline V gene lookup returns CDR1 KGHSH and CDR2 LQKENI. This CDR3 is built from 19 residues. The CDR3 coding sequence is TGTGCCAGCTCACCGGGGGAACTAAACCGCCGTTATAGCAATCAGCCCCAGCATTTT. Protein sequence: CASSPGELNRRYSNQPQHF. Full variable domain (rest looked up from reference TRBV18 and TRBJ1-5): NAGVMQNPRHLVRRRGQEARLRCSPMKGHSHVYWYRQLPEEGLKFMVYLQKENIIDESGMPKERFSAEFPKEGPSILRIQQVVRGDSAAYFCASSPGELNRRYSNQPQHFGDGTRLSIL.

The chain recombines TRBV6-5 with TRBJ2-1; 12 bases map to TRBD1. The CDR3 totals 14 residues. Per germline, CDR1 MNHEY and CDR2 SVGAGI. J was trimmed by 8 bases and V by 10 bases; bases with no gene match: 9. The chain's CDR3 is CATRGGQGADEQFF. The CDR3 nucleotides are TGTGCCACCCGTGGGGGACAGGGGGCAGATGAGCAGTTCTTC.